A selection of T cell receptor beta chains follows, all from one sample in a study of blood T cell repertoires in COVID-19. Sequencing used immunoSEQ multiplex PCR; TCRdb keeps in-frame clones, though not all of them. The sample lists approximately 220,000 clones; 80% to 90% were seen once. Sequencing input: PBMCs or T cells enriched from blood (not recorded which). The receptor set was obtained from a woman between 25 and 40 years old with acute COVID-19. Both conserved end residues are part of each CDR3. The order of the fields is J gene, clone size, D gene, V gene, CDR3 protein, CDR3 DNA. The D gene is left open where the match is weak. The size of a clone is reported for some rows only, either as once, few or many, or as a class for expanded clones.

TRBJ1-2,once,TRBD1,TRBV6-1,CASSEAGTGINYGYTF,TGTGCCAGCAGTGAAGCGGGGACAGGGATCAACTATGGCTACACCTTC
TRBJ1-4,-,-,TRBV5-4,CASSLSGDNEKLFF,TGTGCCAGCAGCTTGTCAGGGGATAATGAAAAACTGTTTTTT
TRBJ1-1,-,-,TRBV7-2,CASSQIGAGNTEAFF,TGTGCCAGCAGCCAGATAGGAGCCGGGAACACTGAAGCTTTCTTT
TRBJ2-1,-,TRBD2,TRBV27,CASSFLAGDVYNEQFF,TGTGCCAGCAGTTTCCTAGCGGGGGACGTCTACAATGAGCAGTTCTTC
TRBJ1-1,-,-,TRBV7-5,CARHQPAGGITEAFF,TGTGCCAGGCATCAACCCGCAGGGGGCATCACTGAAGCTTTCTTT
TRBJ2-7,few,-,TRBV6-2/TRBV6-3,CASSSRGYEQYF,TGTGCCAGCAGTTCCAGGGGCTACGAGCAGTACTTC
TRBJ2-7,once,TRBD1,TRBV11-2,CASSLDGQGRHF,TGTGCCAGCAGCTTAGATGGACAGGGAAGGCACTTC
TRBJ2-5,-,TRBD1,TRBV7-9,CASSLDGTGSRLKETQYF,TGTGCCAGCAGCTTAGACGGGACAGGTTCGCGACTCAAAGAGACCCAGTACTTC
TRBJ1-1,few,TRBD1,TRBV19,CASSIGQPTGVNTEAFF,TGTGCCAGTAGTATAGGGCAACCGACAGGGGTGAACACTGAAGCTTTCTTT
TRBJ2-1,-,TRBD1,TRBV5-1,CASSLEGTEYNEQFF,TGCGCCAGCAGCTTGGAGGGGACAGAATACAATGAGCAGTTCTTC